This T cell receptor (beta chain) is drawn from a study of blood T cell repertoires in COVID-19. Overall study context: In each case, the material was cDNA or gDNA derived from T cells, B-cell-depleted T cells, or PBMCs.

Germline V CDR1 and CDR2: SEHNR, FQNEAQ (reference sequence). The CDR3 has 15 residues. V was clipped by 11 bases and J by 0 bases; unmatched bases: 10. Those who participated ranged in age from roughly 18 to 89 years and resided in about two dozen US areas. Participant-reported clinical history was the basis for cohort assignment. Only in-frame clones appear in the TCRdb table, and some are missing; sequencing was by immunoSEQ multiplex PCR. The sample lists 150,000 to 200,000 clones; around 84% were seen once. The rearrangement links TRBV7-9 to TRBJ1-1; 9 bases align to TRBD1. The sequenced material came from PBMCs or T cells enriched from blood (not recorded which). This clonotype was obtained from a man in his fifties or sixties who had recovered from COVID-19. The CDR3 here is CAGSPTGGLNTEAFF. The CDR3 coding sequence is TGTGCCGGCTCGCCGACAGGGGGGTTGAACACTGAAGCTTTCTTT.